Below are 9 T cell receptor beta chains sequenced from a single sample in a study of graft-versus-host responses after intestinal transplantation. No antigen has been identified for these receptors. Sequencing used immunoSEQ multiplex PCR; TCRdb keeps in-frame clones, though not all of them. The sample has 80,000 to 90,000 clones, roughly 89% seen once; the top ten hold roughly 0.31%. The sequences come from unstimulated CD4+ T cells sorted from spleen or lymph node cells, collected before intestinal transplant. The receptors were sampled from a human donor who received an intestinal transplant.

The V gene is TRBV18, the J gene TRBJ2-5, with 8 bases lining up with TRBD2. V dropped 0 bases and J dropped 4; count of bases not matched to a gene: 4. Looked up from germline, CDR1 is KGHSH and CDR2 is LQKENI. The CDR3 consists of 15 residues. CDR3 nucleotide sequence: TGTGCCAGCTCACCACCAGGGACTAGGGGAGAGACCCAGTACTTC. Its protein product is CASSPPGTRGETQYF.

This chain uses TRBV19 with TRBJ1-1; TRBD1 matches 9 bases. CDR1 LNHDA and CDR2 SQIVND come from the germline V gene (reference sequence). The CDR3 contains 13 residues. V shed 5 bases, J shed 4 bases, and the junction held 2 bases outside the gene matches. This CDR3 is CASSGTGFTEAFF. In DNA, the CDR3 is TGTGCCAGTAGTGGGACAGGGTTCACTGAAGCTTTCTTT.

V gene TRBV5-1 combines with J gene TRBJ1-1, with D unclear. Trimming removed 0 bases at V and 11 bases at J, with 17 bases between. The CDR3 covers 14 residues. The germline V gene has CDR1 SGHRS and CDR2 YFSETQ. In nucleotides, the CDR3 is TGCGCCAGCAGCTTGGCCACAGACGGTTCAGAGGCTTTCTTT. Translation gives CASSLATDGSEAFF.

This chain joins TRBV6-5 and TRBJ1-2; D unclear. Germline CDR1 is MNHEY and CDR2 is SVGAGI. V dropped 2 bases and J dropped 9 bases, with 13 bases sitting between them. CDR3 length: 13 residues. The CDR3 is CASSYRVPGSYTF. For the CDR3, the DNA is TGTGCCAGCAGTTACCGAGTCCCCGGGAGCTACACCTTC.

V is TRBV6-1 and J is TRBJ2-7, with TRBD2 matching 7 bases. The CDR3 is 14 residues long. Trimming took 7 bases from V and 0 from J; bases not matched to a gene: 6. Per the germline V gene, CDR1 is MNHNS and CDR2 is SASEGT. The CDR3 DNA sequence: TGTGCCAGCATGCCTAGCGGAATCTCCTACGAGCAGTACTTC. Translated, it gives CASMPSGISYEQYF.

The V and J genes are TRBV11-2 and TRBJ2-5; 7 bases align to TRBD1. CDR1 is SGHAT and CDR2 is FQNNGV in the germline V gene. J was trimmed by 1 base and V by 1 base; bases with no gene match: 6. This CDR3 comprises 16 residues. CDR3 amino acids: CASSLGRGQSQETQYF. The CDR3 nucleotides read TGTGCCAGCAGCTTAGGACGGGGACAGTCCCAAGAGACCCAGTACTTC.

The V gene is TRBV6-1, the J gene TRBJ1-2; D unclear. The V gene's germline CDR1 is MNHNS and CDR2 SASEGT. This CDR3 is 15 amino acids long. The V gene lost 1 base and the J gene lost 5 bases, with 14 bases spanning the gap. The CDR3 DNA reads as TGTGCCAGCAGTGAAGGGTTGCGTTTGGGATATGGCTACACCTTC. This encodes CASSEGLRLGYGYTF.

This chain connects TRBV19 to TRBJ1-2, with a tentative D call TRBD1 (5 bases). From germline, CDR1 is LNHDA and CDR2 SQIVND (reference sequence). V shed 5 bases and J shed 2 bases, with 12 bases lying between them. CDR3 length: 14 residues. The CDR3: CASSSQDTNYGYTF. The CDR3 DNA sequence: TGTGCCAGTAGTTCCCAGGACACAAACTATGGCTACACCTTC.

This rearrangement joins TRBV5-1 to TRBJ1-4; D is ambiguous. CDR1 is SGHRS, CDR2 YFSETQ, per germline. V shed 4 bases and J shed 0 bases, with 7 bases lying between them. CDR3 length: 14 amino acids. CDR3 in amino acids: CASSPRATNEKLFF. As DNA, the CDR3 is TGCGCCAGCAGCCCCAGAGCAACTAATGAAAAACTGTTTTTT.